This TCR beta chain was recorded in a study of blood T cell repertoires in COVID-19 (dated by TCRdb to the early 2020s). Turning to the overall study: Samples covering the acute and convalescent phases of COVID-19 were provided by collaborators in the United States, Italy and Spain. Sample metadata almost always included a de-identified subject ID, COVID-19 status, age in years and sex. The prospective study material was composed of cDNA or gDNA derived from T cells, B-cell-depleted T cells, or PBMCs. A freely available public database, intended as a resource for researchers studying the immune response to SARS-CoV-2, is where the repertoires were released. Subjects who had been exposed to COVID-19, were actively infected with it, or had recovered from it provided the deeply sampled blood TCRbeta repertoires that made up the dataset. Where available, HLA class I and class II types were taken from metadata supplied by the sample provider and were not determined by assay-based typing. Samples were obtained from the ongoing ImmuneRACE study (first 160 participants) and from some 1,300 subjects provided by 6 global collaborators.

To note about this clone: Its binding antigen is unknown. No base-level quality is on record; no much larger clone is a single base apart.

From cysteine to phenylalanine, the CDR3 is 17 amino acids long. Just the 51-base CDR3 DNA is kept, in frame starting at base 1. V is shortened by 5 bases, J by 1 base, and the region joining them spans 21 bases. The germline V gene yields MNHEY for CDR1 and SVGEGT for CDR2. TCRbeta CDR3 regions were amplified from genomic DNA by means of the immunoSEQ Assay, a bias-controlled multiplex PCR. Per the source publication's procedure: Within the assay, amplification of reference gene primers was used to estimate how many nucleated cells each sample contained. To quantify the absolute abundance of each unique TCRbeta CDR3 rearrangement, sequence reads were collapsed and filtered. Productive Simpson clonality was computed per sample as the square root of Simpson's diversity index over productive rearrangements. This is the immuneACCESS table as TCRdb keeps it, with only in-frame sequences that have V and J called. A part of the clones is gone; compared with another copy, unresolved V genes explain less than half, and the rest is unexplained. V and J calls plus clone size are reproduced from that table; the DNA served to infer D and trimming. For this sample there are 300,000 or so clones; about 88% appear just once. The ten largest clones add up to around 2.5% of the sample.

Participants in the prospective study were enrolled through a virtual design, were aged 18 to 89 years, and lived in 24 United States geographic areas. To assign participants to cohorts, the prospective study relied on clinical history that participants themselves reported in a screening survey and a study questionnaire. Recovered participants in ImmuneRACE Cohort 3 were defined by two consecutive negative NP/OP PCR tests, clearance by a healthcare professional, or resolution of symptoms. Mobile phlebotomists in the prospective study collected whole blood, serum and a nasopharyngeal or oropharyngeal swab from every participant. Prospective study participants could optionally give additional blood draws and questionnaires over a roughly two-month period. Before DNA extraction, prospective study blood samples were shipped either frozen or at room temperature. Results and caveats for the whole study, not just this receptor: How much clinical and demographic metadata was included differed by source and by participant, and the metadata was provided uncurated.

The chain uses TRBV6-2 or TRBV6-3 and TRBJ2-7; TRBD2 might be the D gene, on 6 matching bases. Sequenced sample: PBMCs or T cells enriched from blood (not recorded which). The clonotype was recovered from a man aged 60-69 years who had recovered from COVID-19. The CDR3 loop reads CASSKDGVGGRSYEQYF. The DNA is as follows: TGTGCCAGCAGTAAAGATGGGGTAGGAGGGCGATCCTACGAGCAGTACTTC.